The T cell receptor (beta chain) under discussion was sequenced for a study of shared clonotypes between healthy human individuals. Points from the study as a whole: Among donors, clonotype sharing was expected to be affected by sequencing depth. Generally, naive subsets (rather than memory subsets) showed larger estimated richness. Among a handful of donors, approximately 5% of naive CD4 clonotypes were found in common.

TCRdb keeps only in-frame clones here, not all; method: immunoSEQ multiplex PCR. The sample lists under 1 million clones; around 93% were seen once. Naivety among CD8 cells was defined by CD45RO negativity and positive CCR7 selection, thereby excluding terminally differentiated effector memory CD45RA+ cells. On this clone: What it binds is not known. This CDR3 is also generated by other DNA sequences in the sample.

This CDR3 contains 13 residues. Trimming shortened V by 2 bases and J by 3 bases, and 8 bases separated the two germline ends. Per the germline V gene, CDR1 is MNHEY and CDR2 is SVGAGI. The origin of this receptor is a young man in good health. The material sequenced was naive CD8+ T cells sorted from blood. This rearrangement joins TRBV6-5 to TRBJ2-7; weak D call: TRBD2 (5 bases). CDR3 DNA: TGTGCCAGCAGTTACAGAGGGAGCTACGAGCAGTACTTC. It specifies CASSYRGSYEQYF.